A selection of T cell receptor beta chains follows, all from one sample in a study of blood T cell repertoires in COVID-19. The method was immunoSEQ multiplex PCR; TCRdb's version includes in-frame clones alone and lacks a portion of them. The sample gives 200,000 to 300,000 clones, 75% to 95% of which show up once; about 2.5% is in the top ten. Sequences were obtained from peripheral blood. These receptors came from a person under 35 with COVID-19, enrolled during active disease. Both conserved end residues are part of each CDR3.

V gene	J gene	CDR3 protein
TRBV5-1	TRBJ1-4	CASQPGQSNEKLFF
TRBV7-9	TRBJ1-5	CASSLGDRINQPQHF
TRBV7-2	TRBJ2-3	CASSVGPFLTGSTDTQYF
TRBV5-6	TRBJ2-1	CASSLANEQFF
TRBV28	TRBJ1-2	CASSPDSYGYTF
TRBV3-1/TRBV3-2	TRBJ2-5	CATSGSGSWAETQYF
TRBV18	TRBJ1-3	CASSPREQGSSGNTIYF
TRBV5-6	TRBJ1-1	CASSSRGLNTEAFF
TRBV5-6	TRBJ1-5	CASSLMTGGEYQPQHF
TRBV3-1/TRBV3-2	TRBJ1-4	CASSQESGFSTNEKLFF
TRBV5-1	TRBJ2-1	CASSVLAGGTYNEQFF
TRBV6-5	TRBJ1-2	CASSSPIGTGDNDYTF